This TCR beta chain was retrieved from a study of cytomegalovirus exposure and HLA in healthy donors (dated by TCRdb to about 2017). A note on the overall study: An earlier analysis of 587 of the donors reported 250 to 350 Gb of sequence data and some 110 million unique TCR beta sequences obtained from some 200 million T cells. Approximately 310 gigabases of sequencing data and tens of millions of unique TCR sequences were included in an early release covering around 600 HLA-typed donors. Among the roughly 400 genotyped donors, 81% belonged to the genetic ancestry cluster associated with self-reported Caucasian donors. The study aimed to test whether cataloging public T cell receptors could reveal signatures of past pathogen exposure. The study profiled the T cell repertoires of 500 to 800 subjects by immunosequencing and related them to cytomegalovirus serostatus. In addition to the first cohort of 500 to 850 subjects, a separate validation cohort of approximately 130 different subjects was used. To predict cytomegalovirus infection status, the study brought together high-throughput TCR immunosequencing, statistical association of individual TCRs with disease status, and machine learning. A later analysis re-analyzed previously published TCR beta repertoires from hundreds of donors and added high-resolution HLA genotyping to study TCR occurrence patterns. Rather than drawing on any new phenotypic data, the later analysis identified candidate immune exposures from TCR beta sequences and the way those sequences occurred across donors. An earlier analysis of some 500 of the donors applied high-throughput TCR beta sequencing to assess whether each TCR beta V gene segment acted as functional or pseudogenic. Alongside the repertoire data, information on donor age, sex, ethnicity and CMV serostatus was compiled. A later genetic analysis used genome-wide SNP genotypes for about three fifths of the 666 donors, treating that subset as a discovery cohort. All discovery cohort repertoires had been generated on a single sequencing platform. Class I and class II HLA loci were covered by the typing at four-digit resolution. The number of typed donors differed by locus: roughly 629-630 for A, B, C, DRB1 and DQB1; approximately 520 for DQA1; around 610 for DPA1; and some 430 for DPB1. A handful of DR-DQ haplotypes were handled as single units for association and clustering because linkage in the cohort was strong. On average, approximately 250,000 unique TCR beta nucleotide sequences were sequenced per donor among 398 genotyped donors of the cohort, with roughly 18% of those sequences being non-productive.

The cohort was made up of 666 healthy bone marrow donors. At the time of sampling, every cohort member was nominally healthy, though immune exposures that went unrecorded were likely present. The donor was CMV seronegative and belonged to the group of more than 300 seronegative cohort members. A peripheral blood sample was collected from each donor, and TCR beta sequencing was performed on peripheral blood mononuclear cells. The Qiagen DNeasy Blood Extraction Kit was used to extract genomic DNA from the blood cell samples. The germline V gene gives CDR1 as SQVTM and CDR2 as ANQGSEA. Counted from cysteine to phenylalanine, this CDR3 has 13 amino acids. Only the CDR3 region is kept as DNA, spanning 39 bases read in frame from base 1. Library preparation employed the immunoSEQ multiplex PCR assay. A mixture of 60 forward primers for TCR Vbeta segments and 13 reverse primers for TCR Jbeta segments was used in the multiplex PCR. A multiplex PCR assay on genomic DNA amplified the CDR3 region of rearranged TCR beta genes. The Illumina HiSeq System was used to sequence the amplified TCR beta libraries as 87-base-pair reads. On the study's bioinformatics: A later analysis tallied tens of millions of unique TCR beta chains across the 660 or so repertoires, and some 10 million of those chains were shared by two or more donors. Raw reads were error-corrected and collapsed into unique sequences by a nearest-neighbor algorithm in which closely related sequences were merged to remove PCR and sequencing errors. Alignment of CDR3 sequences to IMGT reference sequences was used to assign V, D and J gene segments. For a sequence to be retained, a match of at least six nucleotides to both a V gene segment and a J gene segment was required. Rearrangements were classified as productive when the CDR3 lacked stop codons and remained in frame with V and J, and all other rearrangements were classified as non-productive. Following IMGT convention, CDR3 was defined as the stretch from the second conserved V-encoded cysteine up to the conserved J-encoded phenylalanine. Sequences without an unambiguous match to a single V gene segment were excluded from the earlier analysis of over 500 of the donors. An earlier analysis of fewer than 750 of the donors classified V segments as functional when productive rearrangements were above 56.7% and as segregating when the standard deviation between donors was above 5%. To diagnose cytomegalovirus status from the catalog of TCR beta chain sequences, a statistical classification framework was built. In a later analysis, V and J genes were assigned by comparing TCR nucleotide sequences against IMGT/GENE-DB human TR gene sequences. In a later analysis, CDR3 sequences and most-parsimonious VDJ recombination scenarios were assigned using the TCRdist pipeline. In a later analysis, every TCR beta chain was defined by the combination of its CDR3 amino acid sequence and its V-gene family, and reads without a unique V-gene family were dropped. In a later analysis, several hundred highly shared, low-generation-probability nucleotide sequences were removed to address suspected cross-contamination and a sequencing artifact. For each public chain, a later analysis derived a clonal expansion index from normalized ranks of inferred template counts within each repertoire. A later analysis computed generation probabilities with a VDJ recombination model fitted to out-of-frame rearrangements, and checked the results against IGoR. Hypergeometric tests were used in a later analysis to score TCR-TCR, TCR-HLA and TCR-CMV co-occurrence, with a repertoire-size bias correction applied to the TCR pairs. In a later analysis, false discovery rates were estimated by permuting HLA or CMV assignments 20 times. A later analysis grouped co-occurring TCRs with DBSCAN, adding TCRdist sequence similarity when clustering within HLA-allele-positive subsets. Co-occurrence clustering excluded repertoires with fewer than 30,000 or more than 120,000 public chains, plus five with anomalous nucleotide sharing. TCRdb mirrors the immuneACCESS table, restricted to in-frame sequences. Some clones are absent from its copies; in checked studies, under half trace to an unresolved V gene, and the reason for the others is unknown. V and J calls plus clone size are reproduced from that table; the DNA served to infer D and trimming. Counted in this sample were about 130,000 clones; 80% of them appeared once. The ten largest clonotypes hold 2.5% to 3% of the sample.

On the study overall, not on this receptor specifically: A later analysis associated 15,000 or so TCR beta sequences with specific HLA alleles at a false discovery rate of 0.05. A later analysis found that most CMV-associated TCR beta chains appeared HLA-restricted, with HLA associations seemingly driven largely by CMV exposure. In a later genetic analysis, fewer N-insertions in productive TCRs were reported among donors in an Asian-associated ancestry cluster than the roughly 700-donor mean. It was suggested by the authors that the approach could potentially be generalized to other disease states and immunological phenotypes. Several of the top co-occurrence clusters appeared to be linked to parvovirus B19, influenza, CMV and Epstein-Barr virus, according to a later analysis. In a later genetic analysis, a missense DCLRE1C variant was associated with V-gene and J-gene trimming of TCR beta chains, and the association was replicated in an independent cohort. A group of highly shared sequence variants was considered likely to be a technical artifact of the sequencing pipeline. A later analysis found that HLA-associated TCR beta chains were more clonally expanded and had lower generation probabilities than equally common non-associated chains. A further reported finding was that TCR beta sequences accurately predicted the HLA-A and HLA-B alleles for most subjects in the first cohort. A few of the identified cytomegalovirus-associated TCR beta chains were confirmed in vitro to be specific for cytomegalovirus antigens. The classifier was reported to diagnose cytomegalovirus status with high specificity and sensitivity in both the original cohort and the validation cohort. This cohort had only TCR beta chains sequenced, and the lack of alpha or paired-chain data limited which features could be detected. Presence/absence analyses assumed roughly uniform sequencing depth across donors, an assumption that may not hold. For the cohort, immune exposure information was limited to CMV serostatus. Linkage disequilibrium might explain the correlated functional status among segregating V segments, but an unknown experimental factor could not be ruled out. In an earlier analysis of 500 to 650 of the donors, most TCR beta V segments appeared in productive rearrangements about 90% or about 30% of the time, broadly matching IMGT annotations. According to a later analysis, TCR association rates differed among HLA loci, with DRB1 alleles showing the most associated TCRs and HLA-C alleles showing the fewest. Assigning TCR associations to individual alleles was difficult when HLA alleles, especially DR and DQ, strongly co-occurred. HLA typing was unavailable for some donors at each locus, so association tests used only the typed subset. Some IMGT-functional V segments, including TRBV6-2 and TRBV6-3, could not be told apart with the 87-base-pair reads, so those segments were excluded. The study listed approximately 150 TCR beta chains as associated with cytomegalovirus. Around 16 rarely observed V segments, including chromosome 9 orphons, were excluded from the earlier analysis of 550 to 700 of the donors because counts were too low. Most TCR sequences were observed very rarely across donors, whereas some public TCRs were present in many individuals.

Worth noting for this clone: Its specific antigen is unknown. No base-level quality is on record; no much larger clone is a single base apart.

The receptor comes from a man between 25 and 39 years old in good health and CMV-seronegative. Material: PBMCs. The chain joins TRBV29-1 to TRBJ2-5; perhaps TRBD1 is the D gene, with 5 bases matching. The end of the DNA fits TRBJ2-7 better, so the J call may be wrong. Here is the DNA: TGCAGCGTTGAAGGCCCAGGGATCTACGAGCAGTACTTC. It is translated as CSVEGPGIYEQYF.